This passage covers 26 T cell receptor beta chains from one sample sequenced in a study of blood T cell repertoires in COVID-19. The assay was immunoSEQ multiplex PCR, and TCRdb's table has in-frame clones only and misses some. The sample holds 650,000 to 800,000 clones, over 80% seen once. The sequenced sample consisted of peripheral blood. The receptors originated from a woman under 30 with acute or convalescent COVID-19.

The V gene is TRBV29-1, the J gene TRBJ1-1, with D possibly being TRBD1 (6 bases). V was clipped by 4 bases and J by 5 bases, with 17 bases between them. There are 14 residues in the CDR3. Germline lookup yields CDR1 SQVTM and CDR2 ANQGSEA. The CDR3 region is CSVVRSGGWTEAFF. Written as DNA, the CDR3 is TGCAGCGTTGTCCGATCGGGGGGCTGGACTGAAGCTTTCTTT.

This clone showed up just once. The chain has TRBV30 and TRBJ1-2; D may be TRBD1 (6 bases). This CDR3 is built from 11 residues. Trimming cost V 4 bases and J 7 bases, with 10 bases left between them. Germline V gene lookup returns CDR1 GTSNPN and CDR2 SVGIG (reference sequence). For the CDR3, the DNA is TGTGCCTGGATGGACAGTACTGGCTACACCTTC. This codes for CAWMDSTGYTF.

The chain joins TRBV6-5 to TRBJ2-1; TRBD1 might be the D (6 bases). Per the germline V gene, CDR1 is MNHEY and CDR2 is SVGAGI. The CDR3 is 15 amino acids. Trimming shortened V by 7 bases and J by 9 bases, and 22 bases separated the two germline ends. CDR3 sequence: CASIRPGTWMREQFF. CDR3 nucleotides: TGTGCCAGCATTCGTCCCGGGACATGGATGCGTGAGCAGTTCTTC.

This rearrangement joins TRBV5-1 to TRBJ2-2; 11 bases are a match to TRBD2. This CDR3 spans 17 amino acids. The germline V gene encodes CDR1 SGHRS and CDR2 YFSETQ. The trim removed 3 bases at V and 7 bases at J, leaving 11 bases unmatched. CDR3 coding DNA: TGCGCCAGCAGCTCCCCCTTAGCGGGGGGGCCTGTCGGGGAGCTGTTTTTT. It encodes CASSSPLAGGPVGELFF.

A few counts support this clone. This sequence joins TRBV15 and TRBJ1-4, with 8 bases aligning to TRBD1. CDR3 size: 16 residues. Trimming cost V 0 bases and J 2 bases; bases outside gene matches: 2. Germline CDR1 and CDR2: LNHNV and YYDKDF (reference sequence). CDR3 sequence reads: CATSRDRDRTNEKLFF. The CDR3 bases are TGTGCCACCAGCAGAGATCGGGACAGGACTAATGAAAAACTGTTTTTT.

The chain recombines TRBV19 with TRBJ1-1; TRBD1 agrees at 8 bases. CDR1 and CDR2 (germline): LNHDA, SQIVND (reference sequence). Trimming removed 4 bases from V and 5 bases from J; junction bases left unmatched: 12. The CDR3 runs 16 residues. The CDR3 is CASSTFRQGIHTEAFF. As DNA, the CDR3 is TGTGCCAGTAGTACCTTTCGACAGGGGATTCATACTGAAGCTTTCTTT.

This clone was counted a few times. Here the CDR3 DNA reads TGCAGCGTTGAAAGTGGGGCAGGGGTGGTCTATGGCTACACCTTC. This translates into CSVESGAGVVYGYTF. The gene calls are TRBV29-1 and TRBJ1-2; the D gene is possibly TRBD1 (6 bases). This CDR3 region has 15 residues. V shed 2 bases and J shed 4 bases, with 17 bases lying between them. CDR1 is SQVTM, CDR2 ANQGSEA, per germline.

V usage is TRBV6-5 and J usage is TRBJ1-2; D is undetermined. In germline, CDR1 is MNHEY, CDR2 SVGAGI. The V gene lost 7 bases and the J gene lost 8 bases, with 14 bases spanning the gap. This CDR3 has 12 residues. The CDR3 reads CASTSVWWGYTF. In nucleotides, the CDR3 is TGTGCCAGCACTTCGGTTTGGTGGGGCTACACCTTC.

The rearrangement joins TRBV5-1 to TRBJ2-1, with 7 positions matching TRBD2. Germline lookup yields CDR1 SGHRS and CDR2 YFSETQ. Trimming removed 4 bases from V and 9 bases from J; junction bases left unmatched: 7. This CDR3 spans 13 amino acids. The CDR3 nucleotides are TGCGCCAGCAGCGGTGCTAGCGGAGGTGAGCAGTTCTTC. It yields the protein CASSGASGGEQFF.

This sequence joins TRBV6-5 and TRBJ2-1; 7 bases match TRBD1. After removal of 4 bases from V and 7 bases from J, the junction contained 10 bases not matched to a gene. Germline V CDR1 and CDR2: MNHEY, SVGAGI. The CDR3 is 15 residues long. CDR3 in DNA: TGTGCCAGCAGTTCCGACAGGGCCGGGGCGAATGAGCAGTTCTTC. Translated, it gives CASSSDRAGANEQFF.

V gene TRBV19 combines with J gene TRBJ1-2; 12 nucleotides agree with TRBD1. Looked up from germline, CDR1 is LNHDA and CDR2 is SQIVND (reference sequence). CDR3 length: 16 residues. J gave up 4 bases and V 4 bases, and 7 bases lay outside the gene matches. The CDR3 region has the DNA TGTGCCAGTAGTACCTCTGGGACAGGGGGCGGCTATGGCTACACCTTC. Translated: CASSTSGTGGGYGYTF.

This clone was observed a single time. The gene calls are TRBV5-1 and TRBJ2-6; 8 bases are a match to TRBD1. The CDR3 spans 16 residues. Trimming at V came to 3 bases and at J to 4 bases, leaving 6 bases not matched to a gene. Germline CDR1 and CDR2: SGHRS and YFSETQ. The CDR3 DNA reads TGCGCCAGCAGCTCCCACCAGGGGGCGGGGGCCAACGTCCTGACTTTC. Residues: CASSSHQGAGANVLTF.

As concerns this clone: Other nucleotide sequences in the sample specify the same CDR3. The chain combines TRBV5-5 with TRBJ1-1; the D is unclear. The CDR3 extends over 15 amino acids. V dropped 0 bases and J dropped 0 bases, with 9 bases sitting between them. Germline CDR1 reads SGHKS; CDR2 reads YYEKEE (reference sequence). The CDR3, as DNA: TGTGCCAGCAGCTTGGTGGTCGGGGTGAACACTGAAGCTTTCTTT. It codes for CASSLVVGVNTEAFF.

V is TRBV11-2 and J is TRBJ1-3, with 7 bases that match TRBD1. CDR3 length equals 12 residues. From germline, CDR1 is SGHAT and CDR2 FQNNGV. Trimming removed 10 bases from V and 4 bases from J; junction bases left unmatched: 4. The CDR3 loop reads CATTGQGNTIYF. DNA for the CDR3: TGTGCCACGACAGGGCAGGGAAACACCATATATTTT. The variable domain in full, with the rest retrieved from reference TRBV11-2 and TRBJ1-3, is EAGVAQSPRYKIIEKRQSVAFWCNPISGHATLYWYQQILGQGPKLLIQFQNNGVVDDSQLPKDRFSAERLKGVDSTLKIQPAKLEDSAVYLCATTGQGNTIYFGEGSWLTVV.

The V gene is TRBV5-1, the J gene TRBJ2-5, with D perhaps TRBD2 (6 bases). The germline V and J ends were trimmed by 5 bases and 4 bases, with 12 bases remaining between them. The CDR3 spans 13 residues. The V gene's germline CDR1 is SGHRS and CDR2 YFSETQ. The CDR3 loop is CASSVGGGETQYF. The CDR3 DNA is TGCGCCAGCAGTGTGGGGGGAGGAGAGACCCAGTACTTC.

The V and J genes are TRBV27 and TRBJ2-7; TRBD2 aligns across 7 bases. The CDR3 has 15 residues. The ends lost 6 bases at V and 0 bases at J; junction bases unmatched: 8. Germline values: CDR1 MNHEY, CDR2 SMNVEV (reference sequence). The CDR3 sequence: CASRAAGGTSYEQYF. CDR3 bases: TGTGCCAGCAGGGCCGCCGGGGGGACCTCCTACGAGCAGTACTTC.

V gene TRBV29-1 combines with J gene TRBJ2-7, with 7 bases that match TRBD1. The V gene end was trimmed by 7 bases and the J gene end by 0 bases; junction bases not matched to a gene: 6. Germline lookup yields CDR1 SQVTM and CDR2 ANQGSEA. The CDR3 totals 13 residues. The CDR3 nucleotides read TGCAGCGCCTGCCGGGACAGCTCCTACGAGCAGTACTTC. This codes for CSACRDSSYEQYF.

The V gene is TRBV4-1, the J gene TRBJ1-2; no firm D call. The length of the CDR3 is 15 residues. With 0 bases removed from V and 0 bases from J, the gap between germline ends came to 8 bases. Germline V gene data show CDR1 as MGHRA and CDR2 as YSYEKL. In DNA, the CDR3 is TGCGCCAGCAGCCAAGAGGAGGGAACTAACTATGGCTACACCTTC. It translates to CASSQEEGTNYGYTF.

The CDR3: CASSLQELLSYTF. CDR3 DNA: TGTGCCAGCAGTTTACAGGAACTGCTAAGCTACACCTTC. This chain uses TRBV27 with TRBJ1-2; D is uncertain. Germline loops: CDR1 MNHEY, CDR2 SMNVEV (reference sequence). The CDR3 is 13 residues long. V was cut by 2 bases and J by 9 bases, with 13 bases left in between.

The chain's CDR3 is CASSPGGMGAGELFF. CDR3 nucleotides: TGTGCCAGCAGCCCAGGGGGAATGGGGGCCGGGGAGCTGTTTTTT. The chain couples TRBV7-3 to TRBJ2-2; 7 bases line up with TRBD1. The J segment lost 6 bases and the V segment lost 5 bases, leaving 9 bases of the junction unmatched. In germline, CDR1 is SGHTA, CDR2 FQGTGA. The CDR3 spans 15 residues.

J is TRBJ2-7 and V is TRBV5-1, with D possibly TRBD1 on 5 matching bases. CDR1 and CDR2 (germline): SGHRS, YFSETQ. The CDR3 covers 16 residues. Trimming shortened V by 4 bases and J by 0 bases, and 17 bases separated the two germline ends. The CDR3 loop is CASSAQDTKASYEQYF. The CDR3 DNA is TGCGCCAGCAGCGCCCAGGACACAAAAGCCTCCTACGAGCAGTACTTC.

The rearrangement uses TRBV11-2 and TRBJ2-7; a possible D gene is TRBD2 (7 bases). Trimming removed 2 bases from V and 8 bases from J, with 28 bases in between. This CDR3 has 18 residues. Germline V lookup: CDR1 SGHAT, CDR2 FQNNGV. The CDR3 is CASSLNHSRWGGLGKQYF. The DNA of the CDR3 is TGTGCCAGCAGCTTAAACCACAGTAGGTGGGGGGGCCTAGGGAAGCAGTACTTC.

This clone has only one observation. The chain is built from TRBV6-5 and TRBJ1-1; 7 positions agree with TRBD1. Germline values: CDR1 MNHEY, CDR2 SVGAGI. Trimming took 6 bases from V and 5 from J; bases not matched to a gene: 12. The CDR3 loop spans 15 amino acids. In nucleotides, the CDR3 is TGTGCCAGCAGCCATTCCCTAAGGGGGCGAACTGAAGCTTTCTTT. It codes for CASSHSLRGRTEAFF.

The V call is TRBV7-3, the J call TRBJ2-3, with a weak D call TRBD2 (5 bases). V was pared by 4 bases and J by 0 bases, with 17 bases between. Germline values: CDR1 SGHTA, CDR2 FQGTGA. The CDR3 spans 17 residues. The DNA for the CDR3 is TGTGCCAGCAGCTCAGGAAAGCGGACCCCGAGCACAGATACGCAGTATTTT. Amino acid sequence: CASSSGKRTPSTDTQYF.

The chain couples TRBV5-1 to TRBJ1-5; weak D call: TRBD1 (6 bases). The CDR3 spans 15 residues. V gave up 0 bases and J gave up 6 bases, with 13 bases separating them. CDR1 SGHRS and CDR2 YFSETQ come from the germline V gene. CDR3 loop: CASSLGTVLGQPQHF. The DNA of the CDR3 is TGCGCCAGCAGCTTGGGGACAGTGCTCGGTCAGCCCCAGCATTTT. The full variable domain, its missing parts supplied by reference TRBV5-1 and TRBJ1-5, is KAGVTQTPRYLIKTRGQQVTLSCSPISGHRSVSWYQQTPGQGLQFLFEYFSETQRNKGNFPGRFSGRQFSNSRSEMNVSTLELGDSALYLCASSLGTVLGQPQHFGDGTRLSIL.

The chain uses TRBV5-5 and TRBJ2-2; TRBD2 agrees at 10 bases. The CDR3 totals 16 residues. Per germline, CDR1 SGHKS and CDR2 YYEKEE (reference sequence). Losses at the gene ends were 4 bases for V and 1 base for J; bases not matched to a gene: 4. CDR3 coding DNA: TGTGCCAGCAGCAAAGGACTAGCGGAGAACACCGGGGAGCTGTTTTTT. It specifies CASSKGLAENTGELFF.